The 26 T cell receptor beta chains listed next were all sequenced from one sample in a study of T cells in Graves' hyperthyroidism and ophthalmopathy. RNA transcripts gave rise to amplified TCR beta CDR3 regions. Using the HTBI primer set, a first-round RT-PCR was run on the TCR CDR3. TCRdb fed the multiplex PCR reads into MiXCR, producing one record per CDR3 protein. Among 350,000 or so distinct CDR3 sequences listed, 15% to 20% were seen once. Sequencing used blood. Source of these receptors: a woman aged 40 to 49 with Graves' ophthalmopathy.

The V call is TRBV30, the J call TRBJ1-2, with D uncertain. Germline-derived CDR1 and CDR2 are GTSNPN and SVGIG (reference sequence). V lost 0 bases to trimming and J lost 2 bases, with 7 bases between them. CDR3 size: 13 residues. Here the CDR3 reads CAWSVAGNYGYTF. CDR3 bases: TGTGCCTGGAGTGTCGCGGGGAACTATGGCTACACCTTC.

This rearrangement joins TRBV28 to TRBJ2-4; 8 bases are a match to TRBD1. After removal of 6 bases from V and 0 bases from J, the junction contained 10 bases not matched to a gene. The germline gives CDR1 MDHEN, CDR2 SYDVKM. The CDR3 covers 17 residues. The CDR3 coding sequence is TGTGCCAGCAGCAAAACCACAGGGGGACTAGCCAAAAACATTCAGTACTTC. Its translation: CASSKTTGGLAKNIQYF.

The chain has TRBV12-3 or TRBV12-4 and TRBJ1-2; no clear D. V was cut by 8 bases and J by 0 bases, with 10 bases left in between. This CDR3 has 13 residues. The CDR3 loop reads CASSGMPNYGYTF. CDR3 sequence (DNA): TGTGCCAGCTCGGGGATGCCTAACTATGGCTACACCTTC.

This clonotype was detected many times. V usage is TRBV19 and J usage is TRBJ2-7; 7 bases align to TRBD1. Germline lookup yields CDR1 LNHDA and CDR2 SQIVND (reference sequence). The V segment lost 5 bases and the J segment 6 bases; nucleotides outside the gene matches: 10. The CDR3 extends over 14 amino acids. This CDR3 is CASSLGTENSEQYF. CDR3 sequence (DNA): TGTGCCAGTAGTCTCGGGACAGAAAATAGCGAGCAGTACTTC.

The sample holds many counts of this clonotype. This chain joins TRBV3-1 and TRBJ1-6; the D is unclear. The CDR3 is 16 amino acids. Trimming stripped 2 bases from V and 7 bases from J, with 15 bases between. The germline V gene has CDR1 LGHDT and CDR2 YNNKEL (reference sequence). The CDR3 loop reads CASSQYVGRENSPLHF. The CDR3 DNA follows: TGTGCCAGCAGCCAATACGTAGGGAGGGAGAATTCACCCCTCCACTTT.

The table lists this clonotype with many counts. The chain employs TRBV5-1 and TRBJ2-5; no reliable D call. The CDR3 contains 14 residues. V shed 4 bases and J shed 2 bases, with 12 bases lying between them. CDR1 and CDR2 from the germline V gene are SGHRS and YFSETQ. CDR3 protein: CASSEARNQETQYF. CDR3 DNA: TGCGCCAGCAGCGAGGCACGGAATCAAGAGACCCAGTACTTC.

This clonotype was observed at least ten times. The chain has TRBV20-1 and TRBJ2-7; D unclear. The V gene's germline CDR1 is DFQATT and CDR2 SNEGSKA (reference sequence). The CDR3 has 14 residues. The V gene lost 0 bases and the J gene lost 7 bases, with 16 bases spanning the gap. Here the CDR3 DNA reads TGCAGTGCTAGAGATCTTAGTGGAGCAGATGAGCAGTACTTC. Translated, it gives CSARDLSGADEQYF.

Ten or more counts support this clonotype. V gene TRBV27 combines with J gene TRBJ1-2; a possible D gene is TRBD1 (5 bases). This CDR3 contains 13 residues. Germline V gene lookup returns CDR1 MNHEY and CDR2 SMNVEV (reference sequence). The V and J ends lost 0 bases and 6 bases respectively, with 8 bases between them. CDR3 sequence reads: CASSLSWGDGYTF. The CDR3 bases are TGTGCCAGCAGTTTATCTTGGGGGGATGGCTACACCTTC.

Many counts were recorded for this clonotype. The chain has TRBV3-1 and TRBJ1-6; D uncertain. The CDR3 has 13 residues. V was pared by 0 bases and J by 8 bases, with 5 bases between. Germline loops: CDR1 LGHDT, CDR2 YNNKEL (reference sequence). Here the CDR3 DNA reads TGTGCCAGCAGCCAAGATCTTGATTCACCCCTCCACTTT. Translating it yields CASSQDLDSPLHF.

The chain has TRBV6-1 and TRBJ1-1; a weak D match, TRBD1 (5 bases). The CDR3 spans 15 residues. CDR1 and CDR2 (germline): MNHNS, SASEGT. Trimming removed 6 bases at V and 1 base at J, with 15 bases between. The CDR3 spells CASSRTQQANTEAFF. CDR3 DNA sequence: TGTGCCAGCAGCCGCACCCAACAGGCGAACACTGAAGCTTTCTTT.

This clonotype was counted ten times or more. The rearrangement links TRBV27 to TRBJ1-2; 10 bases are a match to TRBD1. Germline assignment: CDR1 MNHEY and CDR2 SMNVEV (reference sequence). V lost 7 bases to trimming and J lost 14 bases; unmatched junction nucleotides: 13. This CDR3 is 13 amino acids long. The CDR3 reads CASTKGDRGTKTF. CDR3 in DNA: TGTGCCAGCACCAAGGGGGACAGGGGAACCAAAACCTTC.

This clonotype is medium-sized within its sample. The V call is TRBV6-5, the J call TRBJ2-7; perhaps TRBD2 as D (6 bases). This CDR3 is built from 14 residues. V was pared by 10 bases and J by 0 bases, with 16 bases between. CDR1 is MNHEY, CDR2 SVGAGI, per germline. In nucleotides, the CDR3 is TGTGCCACCCGACTAGGCCGAAGCTCCTACGAGCAGTACTTC. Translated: CATRLGRSSYEQYF.

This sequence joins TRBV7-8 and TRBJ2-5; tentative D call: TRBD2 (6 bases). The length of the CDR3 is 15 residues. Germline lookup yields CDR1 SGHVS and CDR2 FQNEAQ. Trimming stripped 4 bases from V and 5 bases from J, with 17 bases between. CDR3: CASSSGVADSETQYF. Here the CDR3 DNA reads TGTGCCAGCAGCTCGGGAGTAGCGGACTCGGAGACCCAGTACTTC.

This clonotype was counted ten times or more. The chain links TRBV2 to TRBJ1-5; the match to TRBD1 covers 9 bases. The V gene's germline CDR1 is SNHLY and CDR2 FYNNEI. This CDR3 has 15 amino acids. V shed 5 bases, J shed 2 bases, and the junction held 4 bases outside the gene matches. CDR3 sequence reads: CASSRDRARNQPQHF. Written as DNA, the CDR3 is TGTGCCAGCAGTCGGGACAGGGCGCGCAATCAGCCCCAGCATTTT.

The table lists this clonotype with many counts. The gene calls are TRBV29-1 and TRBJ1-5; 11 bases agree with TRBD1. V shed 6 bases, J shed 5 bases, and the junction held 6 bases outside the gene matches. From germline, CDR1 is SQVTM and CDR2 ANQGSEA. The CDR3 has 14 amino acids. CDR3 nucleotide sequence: TGCAGCGTGCGGACAGGGGGCTGGGATCAGCCCCAGCATTTT. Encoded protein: CSVRTGGWDQPQHF.

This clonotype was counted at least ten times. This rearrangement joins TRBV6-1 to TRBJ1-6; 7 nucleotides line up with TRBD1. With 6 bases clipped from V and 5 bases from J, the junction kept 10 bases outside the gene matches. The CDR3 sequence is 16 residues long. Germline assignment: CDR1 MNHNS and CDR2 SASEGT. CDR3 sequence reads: CASRPTYRGDNSPLHF. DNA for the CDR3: TGTGCCAGCAGACCAACTTACAGGGGTGATAATTCACCCCTCCACTTT.

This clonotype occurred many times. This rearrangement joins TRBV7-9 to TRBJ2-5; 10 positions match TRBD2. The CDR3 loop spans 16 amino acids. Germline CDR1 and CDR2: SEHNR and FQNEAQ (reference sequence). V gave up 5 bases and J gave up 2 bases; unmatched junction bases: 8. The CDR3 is CASSTRSGRDQETQYF. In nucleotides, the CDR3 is TGTGCCAGCAGCACAAGAAGCGGGAGGGATCAAGAGACCCAGTACTTC.

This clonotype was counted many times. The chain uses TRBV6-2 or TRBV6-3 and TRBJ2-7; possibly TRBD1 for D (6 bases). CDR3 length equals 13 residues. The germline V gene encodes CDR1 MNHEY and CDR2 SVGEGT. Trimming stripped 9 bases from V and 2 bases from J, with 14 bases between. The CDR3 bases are TGTGCCAGTTGGACAGTGAACACCTACGAGCAGTACTTC. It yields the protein CASWTVNTYEQYF.

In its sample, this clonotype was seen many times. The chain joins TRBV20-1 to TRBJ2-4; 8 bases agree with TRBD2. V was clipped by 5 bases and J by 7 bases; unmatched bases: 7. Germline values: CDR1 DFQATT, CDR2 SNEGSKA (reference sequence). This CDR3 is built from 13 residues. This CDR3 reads CSAERELVNIQYF. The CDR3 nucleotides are TGCAGTGCTGAGCGGGAGTTGGTCAACATTCAGTACTTC.

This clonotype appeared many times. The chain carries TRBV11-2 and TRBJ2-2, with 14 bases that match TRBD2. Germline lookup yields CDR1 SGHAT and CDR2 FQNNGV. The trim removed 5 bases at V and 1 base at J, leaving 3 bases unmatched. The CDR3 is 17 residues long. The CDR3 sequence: CASSIGTSGRNTGELFF. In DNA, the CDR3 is TGTGCCAGCAGCATCGGGACTAGCGGGAGGAACACCGGGGAGCTGTTTTTT.

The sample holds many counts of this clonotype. This CDR3 is CASSYPGLTYEQYF. Here the CDR3 DNA reads TGTGCCAGCAGTTACCCGGGACTGACTTACGAGCAGTACTTC. The chain uses TRBV6-5 and TRBJ2-7, with D perhaps TRBD2 (6 bases). The germline gives CDR1 MNHEY, CDR2 SVGAGI. V lost 2 bases and J lost 4, with 12 bases in between. The CDR3 contains 14 residues.

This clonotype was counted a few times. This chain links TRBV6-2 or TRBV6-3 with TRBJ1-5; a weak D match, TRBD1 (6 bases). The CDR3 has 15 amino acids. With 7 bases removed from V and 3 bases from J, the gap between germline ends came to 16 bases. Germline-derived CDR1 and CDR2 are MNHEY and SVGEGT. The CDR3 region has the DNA TGTGCCAGCACTCCGGCGGACAGCTACAATCAGCCCCAGCATTTT. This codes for CASTPADSYNQPQHF.

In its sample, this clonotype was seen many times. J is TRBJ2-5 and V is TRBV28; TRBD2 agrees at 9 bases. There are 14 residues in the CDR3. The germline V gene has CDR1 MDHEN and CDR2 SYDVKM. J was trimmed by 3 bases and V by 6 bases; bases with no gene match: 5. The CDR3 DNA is TGTGCCAGCAGATCGACTAGCGGAGAAGAGACCCAGTACTTC. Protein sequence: CASRSTSGEETQYF.

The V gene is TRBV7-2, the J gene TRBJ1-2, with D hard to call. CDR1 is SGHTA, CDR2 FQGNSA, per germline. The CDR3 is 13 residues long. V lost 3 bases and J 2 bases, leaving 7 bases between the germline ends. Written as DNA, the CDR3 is TGTGCCAGCAGCTTCGACGAAAACTATGGCTACACCTTC. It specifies CASSFDENYGYTF.

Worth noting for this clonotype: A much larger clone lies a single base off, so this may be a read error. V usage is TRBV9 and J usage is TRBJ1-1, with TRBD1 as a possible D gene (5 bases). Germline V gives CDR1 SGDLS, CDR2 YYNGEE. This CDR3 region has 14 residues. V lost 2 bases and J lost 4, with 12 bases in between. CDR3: CASSVGGVGTEAFF. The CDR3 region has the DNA TGTGCCAGCAGCGTCGGGGGAGTGGGCACTGAAGCTTTCTTT.

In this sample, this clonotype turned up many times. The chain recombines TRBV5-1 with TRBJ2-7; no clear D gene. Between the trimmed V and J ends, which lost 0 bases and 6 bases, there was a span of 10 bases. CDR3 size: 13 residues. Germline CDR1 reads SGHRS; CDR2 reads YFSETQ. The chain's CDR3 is CASSLEGSGEQYF. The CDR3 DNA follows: TGCGCCAGCAGCTTGGAAGGGTCGGGCGAGCAGTACTTC. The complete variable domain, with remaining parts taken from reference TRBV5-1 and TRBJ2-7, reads KAGVTQTPRYLIKTRGQQVTLSCSPISGHRSVSWYQQTPGQGLQFLFEYFSETQRNKGNFPGRFSGRQFSNSRSEMNVSTLELGDSALYLCASSLEGSGEQYFGPGTRLTVT.